A selection of T cell receptor beta chains follows, all from one sample in a study of response to subunit inactivated influenza vaccine. TCRdb passed the RT-PCR reads through MiXCR, listing each CDR3 protein once. Here the sample spans roughly 670,000 distinct CDR3 sequences, less than 15% being singletons. Material: PBMCs from blood, obtained approximately 15 days before vaccination. These receptors came from a man in his fifties or sixties who received an inactivated influenza vaccine. CDR3s include the opening cysteine and the closing phenylalanine or tryptophan. A D gene is named only where the DNA matches it firmly. A clone size is listed for some rows: how often the clone was seen (once, few, many), or a class if it is expanded.

size,V,J,D,CDR3,DNA
NA,TRBV20-1,TRBJ2-7,NA,CSARDRVYSYEQYF,TGCAGTGCTAGAGATCGTGTGTACTCCTACGAGCAGTACTTC
few,TRBV20-1,TRBJ1-6,TRBD1,CSARQGVNSPLHF,TGCAGTGCCAGACAGGGGGTTAATTCACCCCTCCACTTT
many,TRBV10-3,TRBJ2-1,TRBD2,CAISTSGGNSYNEQFF,TGTGCCATCAGTACGAGCGGGGGGAACTCCTACAATGAGCAGTTCTTC
many,TRBV5-5,TRBJ2-7,TRBD2,CASSSVAGTYEQYF,TGTGCCAGCAGCTCCGTAGCGGGGACCTACGAGCAGTACTTC
NA,TRBV7-2,TRBJ2-7,NA,CASSGLGTGSYEQYF,TGTGCCAGCAGCGGACTCGGGACCGGCTCCTACGAGCAGTACTTC
few,TRBV30,TRBJ2-1,TRBD2,CAWSVLGLAGALLRNEQFF,TGTGCCTGGAGTGTACTGGGACTAGCGGGGGCCCTCCTGAGAAATGAGCAGTTCTTC
NA,TRBV5-1,TRBJ2-7,NA,CASSPGDNEQYF,TGCGCCAGCAGCCCTGGGGACAACGAGCAGTACTTC
few,TRBV4-1,TRBJ2-1,NA,CASSQVGVAGSSNEQFF,TGCGCCAGCAGCCAAGTGGGGGTCGCAGGGTCGTCCAATGAGCAGTTCTTC
few,TRBV20-1,TRBJ1-6,NA,CSALWGNSPLHF,TGCAGTGCCCTTTGGGGGAATTCACCCCTCCACTTT
many,TRBV4-3,TRBJ2-1,TRBD2,CASSQGTETSGANEQFF,TGCGCCAGCAGCCAAGGAACCGAGACTAGCGGGGCCAATGAGCAGTTCTTC
many,TRBV7-2,TRBJ2-7,TRBD2,CASSSLAGGGEQYF,TGTGCCAGCAGCTCCTTAGCGGGAGGGGGGGAGCAGTACTTC
NA,TRBV29-1,TRBJ2-7,TRBD1,CSAWGQGGSYEQYF,TGCAGCGCATGGGGACAGGGAGGCTCCTACGAGCAGTACTTC
few,TRBV9,TRBJ2-3,NA,CASSVDRNTQYF,TGTGCCAGCAGCGTGGACAGAAATACGCAGTATTTT
NA,TRBV12-3/TRBV12-4,TRBJ1-2,NA,CASSFGEANYGYTF,TGTGCCAGCAGTTTCGGGGAAGCTAACTATGGCTACACCTTC
many,TRBV5-1,TRBJ2-3,NA,CASSSRTDTQYF,TGCGCCAGCAGCTCCCGTACAGATACGCAGTATTTT
few,TRBV6-1,TRBJ2-7,NA,CATRGGLPYEQYF,TGTGCCACCCGGGGAGGACTTCCCTACGAGCAGTACTTC
few,TRBV12-3/TRBV12-4,TRBJ2-5,NA,CASSLEGGYQETQYF,TGTGCCAGCAGTTTAGAGGGGGGCTACCAAGAGACCCAGTACTTC
few,TRBV12-3/TRBV12-4,TRBJ1-4,NA,CASTPYPRRPNEKLFF,TGTGCCAGCACCCCCTACCCCCGGAGGCCTAATGAAAAACTGTTTTTT
few,TRBV5-5,TRBJ2-1,NA,CASSFVRGYDGEQFF,TGTGCCAGCAGCTTTGTGAGGGGTTACGATGGAGAGCAGTTCTTC
NA,TRBV7-2,TRBJ1-1,TRBD1,CASSIRTGAGAEAFF,TGTGCCAGCAGCATACGGACAGGGGCAGGGGCTGAAGCTTTCTTT
NA,TRBV11-2,TRBJ2-3,NA,CASSFGMEDTQYF,TGTGCCAGCAGCTTTGGGATGGAGGATACGCAGTATTTT
NA,TRBV27,TRBJ2-3,TRBD2,CASSSLQRGVSTDTQYF,TGTGCCAGCAGTTCCCTCCAGCGGGGGGTTAGCACAGATACGCAGTATTTT
many,TRBV7-2,TRBJ2-7,TRBD2,CASSGRSGSSYEQYF,TGTGCCAGCAGCGGAAGAAGCGGGAGCTCCTACGAGCAGTACTTC
NA,TRBV12-3/TRBV12-4,TRBJ1-2,NA,CASSTYGRSYTF,TGTGCCAGCAGCACCTACGGACGGAGCTACACCTTC
NA,TRBV4-1,TRBJ2-1,TRBD1,CASSPLGQGANNEQFF,TGCGCCAGCAGCCCACTGGGACAGGGGGCGAACAATGAGCAGTTCTTC
few,TRBV5-1,TRBJ1-4,NA,CASSLGGIQGEKLFF,TGCGCCAGCAGCCTCGGGGGGATTCAGGGGGAAAAACTGTTTTTT